The 20 T cell receptor beta chains below all came from one sample that was sequenced in a study of blood T cell repertoires in COVID-19. The assay was immunoSEQ multiplex PCR, and TCRdb's table has in-frame clones only and misses some. Seen here are roughly 200,000 clones, 94% observed once, and the top ten hold roughly 0.76%. The sequenced material came from peripheral blood. Every receptor here comes from a man aged 25 to 40 with COVID-19, enrolled during active disease.

Details on this clone: This same CDR3 is encoded by further DNA sequences in the sample. The V gene is TRBV3-1 (or the pseudogene TRBV3-2), the J gene TRBJ2-5; 8 nucleotides agree with TRBD2. This CDR3 has 14 amino acids. Trimming at V came to 4 bases and at J to 2 bases, leaving 3 bases not matched to a gene. Germline V CDR1 and CDR2: LGHDT, YNNKEL (reference sequence). In DNA form, the CDR3 reads TGTGCCAGCAGCCCAAGCGGGGGACAAGAGACCCAGTACTTC. Translation: CASSPSGGQETQYF.

This sequence joins TRBV11-3 and TRBJ1-1; D is possibly TRBD1 (5 bases). Germline-derived CDR1 and CDR2 are SGHNT and YENEEA. Trimming cost V 3 bases and J 4 bases, with 12 bases left between them. CDR3 length: 14 residues. For the CDR3, the DNA is TGTGCCAGCAGCTTCCAGGGTGCTAGCACTGAAGCTTTCTTT. Its protein product is CASSFQGASTEAFF.

V and J are TRBV7-9 and TRBJ1-1; D is unresolved. Germline values: CDR1 SEHNR, CDR2 FQNEAQ (reference sequence). The CDR3 runs 16 residues. With 3 bases removed from V and 4 bases from J, the gap between germline ends came to 18 bases. The CDR3 DNA is TGTGCCAGCAGCTTGCCGGTGGTGCTTGGAGGCACTGAAGCTTTCTTT. This translates into CASSLPVVLGGTEAFF.

This clone appeared once. The chain recombines TRBV12-3 or TRBV12-4 with TRBJ1-1; no clear D gene. V was cut by 8 bases and J by 2 bases, with 6 bases left in between. The CDR3 has 11 residues. CDR3 residues: CASVLNTEAFF. Here the CDR3 DNA reads TGTGCCAGCGTACTAAACACTGAAGCTTTCTTT.

This rearrangement joins TRBV2 to TRBJ2-1; possibly TRBD1 for D (6 bases). Germline V gene data show CDR1 as SNHLY and CDR2 as FYNNEI. This CDR3 is 14 amino acids long. Trimming removed 7 bases at V and 3 bases at J, with 13 bases between. The CDR3 DNA reads as TGTGCCAGCATGAGGGACAAGAACTACAATGAGCAGTTCTTC. As protein: CASMRDKNYNEQFF.

The genes are TRBV4-1 and TRBJ1-2, with unresolved D. Trimming took off 1 base at V and 0 bases at J, with 6 bases between the two ends. The CDR3 contains 14 residues. The germline gives CDR1 MGHRA, CDR2 YSYEKL. The CDR3 region has the DNA TGCGCCAGCAGCCAAGCGCAGGCTAACTATGGCTACACCTTC. Amino acid sequence: CASSQAQANYGYTF.

The V call is TRBV19, the J call TRBJ1-2; 9 nucleotides align to TRBD1. Germline V gene sequence: CDR1 LNHDA, CDR2 SQIVND (reference sequence). There are 16 residues in the CDR3. Germline trimming cut 3 bases from V and 6 bases from J; bases unmatched to any gene: 11. In nucleotides, the CDR3 is TGTGCCAGTAGTATGGGGGAATCCGGGACAGGGCATGGCTACACCTTC. Translation gives CASSMGESGTGHGYTF. The complete variable domain, with remaining parts taken from reference TRBV19 and TRBJ1-2, reads DGGITQSPKYLFRKEGQNVTLSCEQNLNHDAMYWYRQDPGQGLRLIYYSQIVNDFQKGDIAEGYSVSREKKESFPLTVTSAQKNPTAFYLCASSMGESGTGHGYTFGSGTRLTVV.

The chain has TRBV5-1 and TRBJ2-1, with 7 bases that match TRBD1. V lost 3 bases and J lost 8; bases outside the gene matches: 14. Germline values: CDR1 SGHRS, CDR2 YFSETQ. The CDR3 runs to 16 residues. This CDR3 is CASSWAGTVVADEQFF. The CDR3 DNA reads as TGCGCCAGCAGCTGGGCCGGGACAGTGGTCGCGGATGAGCAGTTCTTC.

The rearrangement links TRBV5-6 to TRBJ1-4, with TRBD1 matching over 9 bases. The J segment lost 6 bases and the V segment lost 4 bases, leaving 7 bases of the junction unmatched. CDR3 length equals 15 residues. Germline V gives CDR1 SGHDT, CDR2 YYEEEE. The DNA of the CDR3 is TGTGCCAGCAGCCCCCGGACAGGGGTTGATGAAAAACTGTTTTTT. This translates into CASSPRTGVDEKLFF.

The CDR3 coding sequence is TGTGCCAGCAGTTTGGCGGCAGGGAACTACGAGCAGTACTTC. Translated, it gives CASSLAAGNYEQYF. The V call is TRBV6-2 or TRBV6-3, the J call TRBJ2-7; D is possibly TRBD1 (5 bases). Germline V gene sequence: CDR1 MNHEY, CDR2 SVGEGT. The CDR3 runs to 14 residues. Trimming took 4 bases from V and 3 from J, leaving 13 bases between them.

This sequence joins TRBV3-1 (or the pseudogene TRBV3-2) and TRBJ1-2; weak D call: TRBD1 (6 bases). V lost 5 bases and J lost 8, with 15 bases in between. This CDR3 region has 13 residues. Germline CDR1 is LGHDT and CDR2 is YNNKEL (reference sequence). The CDR3 is CASSSRGASGYTF. In nucleotides, the CDR3 is TGTGCCAGCAGCTCCCGGGGGGCTTCCGGCTACACCTTC.

This chain joins TRBV6-5 and TRBJ2-2; TRBD1 agrees at 8 bases. The germline V gene encodes CDR1 MNHEY and CDR2 SVGAGI. Losses at the gene ends were 2 bases for V and 8 bases for J; bases not matched to a gene: 4. The CDR3 totals 14 residues. CDR3 region: CASSYQGAGGELFF. CDR3 nucleotides: TGTGCCAGCAGTTACCAGGGGGCTGGGGGGGAGCTGTTTTTT.

On this clone: Within the sample, other DNA sequences also encode this same CDR3. The chain joins TRBV12-3 or TRBV12-4 to TRBJ1-2; TRBD1 aligns across 7 bases. V lost 5 bases, J lost 3 bases, and 3 bases stayed unmatched. The CDR3 has 13 residues. The CDR3 is CASSPTGDYGYTF. The CDR3 DNA reads as TGTGCCAGCAGTCCCACAGGGGACTATGGCTACACCTTC.

In regard to this clone: Within the sample, other DNA sequences also encode this same CDR3. This rearrangement joins TRBV27 to TRBJ1-6; D unclear. Germline values: CDR1 MNHEY, CDR2 SMNVEV (reference sequence). Trimming removed 8 bases from V and 0 bases from J, with 5 bases in between. CDR3 length: 13 amino acids. CDR3 nucleotide sequence: TGTGCCAGCCGGAGCTCCTATAATTCACCCCTCCACTTT. It codes for CASRSSYNSPLHF.

The V gene is TRBV10-2, the J gene TRBJ2-1; 16 bases fit TRBD2. Trimming cost V 8 bases and J 14 bases; bases outside gene matches: 12. Germline CDR1 reads WSHSY; CDR2 reads SAAADI. The CDR3 length is 15 residues. DNA of the CDR3: TGCGCCAGCGAAAAGGGGACTAGCGGGGGGGCGTTCAAGTTCTTC. It specifies CASEKGTSGGAFKFF.

This clone occurred once. The junction shows a germline mismatch at one end, possibly a read error. This sequence joins TRBV2 and TRBJ1-2; TRBD1 is a possible D gene (6 bases). The CDR3 spans 12 residues. Per the germline V gene, CDR1 is SNHLY and CDR2 is FYNNEI. CDR3 sequence: CASSQMDSSVNF. The CDR3 bases are TGTGCCAGCAGTCAGATGGACAGCTCCGTAAACTTC.

The V and J genes are TRBV5-1 and TRBJ1-4; D is unclear. CDR1 is SGHRS and CDR2 is YFSETQ in the germline V gene. The V gene lost 1 base and the J gene lost 4 bases, with 14 bases spanning the gap. The CDR3 extends over 16 amino acids. This CDR3 is CASSLYAGTGNEKLFF. The CDR3 DNA reads TGCGCCAGCAGCTTGTATGCGGGAACGGGTAATGAAAAACTGTTTTTT.

The chain combines TRBV7-9 with TRBJ1-1; 7 positions match TRBD1. This CDR3 spans 19 amino acids. J gave up 0 bases and V 5 bases, and 18 bases lay outside the gene matches. Germline-derived CDR1 and CDR2 are SEHNR and FQNEAQ (reference sequence). CDR3 in DNA: TGTGCCAGCAGCCGCAATACCGGGACAGACATATCTTTGAACACTGAAGCTTTCTTT. Translation gives CASSRNTGTDISLNTEAFF.

The chain is built from TRBV11-2 and TRBJ2-5; 7 bases line up with TRBD1. Germline CDR1 is SGHAT and CDR2 is FQNNGV. V trimming: 5 bases; J trimming: 3 bases; junction bases outside the gene matches: 6. The CDR3 extends over 14 amino acids. Written as DNA, the CDR3 is TGTGCCAGCAGCCCCTACACAGGGGAAGAGACCCAGTACTTC. Its protein is CASSPYTGEETQYF.

The rearrangement uses TRBV19 and TRBJ1-2, with TRBD1 matching over 11 bases. This CDR3 is built from 14 residues. J gave up 4 bases and V 6 bases, and 4 bases lay outside the gene matches. The germline gives CDR1 LNHDA, CDR2 SQIVND (reference sequence). CDR3 in DNA: TGTGCCAGTAGCCCTGGGACAGGGGGCTATGGCTACACCTTC. Translating it yields CASSPGTGGYGYTF.